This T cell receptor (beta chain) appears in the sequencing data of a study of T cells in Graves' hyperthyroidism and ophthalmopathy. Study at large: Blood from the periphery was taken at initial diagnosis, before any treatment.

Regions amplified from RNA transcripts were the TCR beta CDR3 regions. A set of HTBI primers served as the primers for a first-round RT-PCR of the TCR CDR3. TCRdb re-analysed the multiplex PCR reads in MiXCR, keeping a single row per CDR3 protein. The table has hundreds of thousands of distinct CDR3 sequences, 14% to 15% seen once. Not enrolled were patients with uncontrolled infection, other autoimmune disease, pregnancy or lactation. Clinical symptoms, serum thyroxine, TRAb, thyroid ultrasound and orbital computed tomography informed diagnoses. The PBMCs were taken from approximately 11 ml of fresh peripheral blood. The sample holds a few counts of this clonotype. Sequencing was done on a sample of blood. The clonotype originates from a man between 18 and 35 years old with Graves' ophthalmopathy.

The CDR3 DNA follows: TGCGCCAGCAGTGAGGACAGAGCCTACGAGCAGTACTTC. Translated, it gives CASSEDRAYEQYF. V gene TRBV10-2 combines with J gene TRBJ2-7; possibly TRBD1 for D (5 bases). The ends were cut back, 2 bases at V and 2 bases at J, with 7 bases in the middle. Germline V lookup: CDR1 WSHSY, CDR2 SAAADI. The CDR3 has 13 residues.